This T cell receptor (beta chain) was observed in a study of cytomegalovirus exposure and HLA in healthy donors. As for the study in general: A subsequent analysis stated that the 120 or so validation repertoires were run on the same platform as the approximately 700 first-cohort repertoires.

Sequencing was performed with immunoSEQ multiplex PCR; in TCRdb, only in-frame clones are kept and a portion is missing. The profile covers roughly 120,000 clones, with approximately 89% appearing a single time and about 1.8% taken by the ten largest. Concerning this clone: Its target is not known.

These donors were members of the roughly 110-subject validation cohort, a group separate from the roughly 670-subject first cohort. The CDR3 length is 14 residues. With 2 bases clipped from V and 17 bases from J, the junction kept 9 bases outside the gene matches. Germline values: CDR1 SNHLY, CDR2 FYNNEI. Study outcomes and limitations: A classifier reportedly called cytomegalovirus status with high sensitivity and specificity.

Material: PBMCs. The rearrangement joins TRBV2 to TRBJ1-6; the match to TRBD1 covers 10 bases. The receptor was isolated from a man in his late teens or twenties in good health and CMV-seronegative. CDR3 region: CASSENRQGAAFHF. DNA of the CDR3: TGTGCCAGCAGTGAAAATCGACAGGGGGCAGCCTTCCACTTT.